The 17 T cell receptor beta chains below were found in one sample sequenced in a study of regulatory T cells in long-lasting Graves disease. The time point was: newly diagnosed GD, antithyroid drugs for less than 3 months. TCR sequences were obtained from RNA taken from PBMCs. Arm-PCR of CDR3 regions with iRepertoire HTBI primers generated TCR beta libraries. Using its own MiXCR run on the multiplex PCR reads, TCRdb lists one record per CDR3 protein. The data show 300,000 to 400,000 distinct CDR3 sequences, approximately 15% seen once. This sample was also put to use in a study of T cells in Graves' hyperthyroidism and ophthalmopathy.

The sample in question was peripheral blood mononuclear cells (PBMCs), obtained at new diagnosis, from a patient treated with antithyroid drugs. These receptors were collected from a man aged 40-50 years with Graves disease.

This clonotype has a count of ten or more. V is TRBV20-1 and J is TRBJ2-7; D gene unclear. Deletions cut 5 bases from V and 3 bases from J, with 14 bases between. The CDR3 consists of 13 residues. Germline CDR1 is DFQATT and CDR2 is SNEGSKA (reference sequence). Here the CDR3 reads CSARIETDYEQYF. CDR3 sequence (DNA): TGCAGTGCTCGGATCGAGACGGACTACGAGCAGTACTTC.

This clonotype was recorded a few times. V usage is TRBV9 and J usage is TRBJ2-2, with D unresolved. With 0 bases removed from V and 0 bases from J, the gap between germline ends came to 12 bases. The CDR3 length is 17 residues. In germline, CDR1 is SGDLS, CDR2 YYNGEE. CDR3 bases: TGTGCCAGCAGCGTAGCCCCTTTACACACGAACACCGGGGAGCTGTTTTTT. The encoded protein is CASSVAPLHTNTGELFF. Full variable domain (outside the CDR3, taken from reference TRBV9 and TRBJ2-2): DSGVTQTPKHLITATGQRVTLRCSPRSGDLSVYWYQQSLDQGLQFLIQYYNGEERAKGNILERFSAQQFPDLHSELNLSSLELGDSALYFCASSVAPLHTNTGELFFGEGSRLTVL.

A word on this clonotype: The conserved phenylalanine or tryptophan is not found at the CDR3 terminus, so this likely reflects a read error. This chain uses TRBV5-1 with TRBJ1-3, with TRBD1 matching over 9 bases. The germline V gene encodes CDR1 SGHRS and CDR2 YFSETQ. The V segment lost 4 bases and the J segment 4 bases; nucleotides outside the gene matches: 3. CDR3 length: 14 residues. The CDR3 coding sequence is TGCGCCAGCAGCGCACAGGGGGCCGGAAACACCATATATCTT. Translation gives CASSAQGAGNTIYL.

This clonotype has a handful of counts. J is TRBJ2-2 and V is TRBV19; 10 positions agree with TRBD1. Germline V CDR1 and CDR2: LNHDA, SQIVND (reference sequence). The CDR3 spans 15 residues. V lost 6 bases and J lost 5; bases outside the gene matches: 6. CDR3 loop: CASRRDRGGTGELFF. The DNA of the CDR3 is TGTGCCAGTAGAAGGGACAGGGGCGGGACCGGGGAGCTGTTTTTT.

Comment on this clonotype: The likely explanation is a read error, given a far larger clone one base away. This chain joins TRBV7-8 and TRBJ2-7, with TRBD2 matching 10 bases. Per germline, CDR1 SGHVS and CDR2 FQNEAQ. The CDR3 contains 14 residues. The CDR3 reads CASSRTSGTYGQYF. CDR3 in DNA: TGTGCCAGCAGCCGGACTAGCGGAACCTACGGGCAGTACTTC.

This clonotype was seen many times. The chain employs TRBV18 and TRBJ1-1, with 7 bases matching TRBD1. Trimming removed 4 bases from V and 3 bases from J; junction bases left unmatched: 5. This CDR3 contains 14 residues. CDR1 and CDR2 (germline): KGHSH, LQKENI. The DNA of the CDR3 is TGTGCCAGCTCACTACAGGGGTGGGACACTGAAGCTTTCTTT. It codes for CASSLQGWDTEAFF.

This clonotype was detected many times. This chain connects TRBV5-4 to TRBJ2-1; D remains ambiguous. V dropped 1 base and J dropped 7 bases, with 9 bases sitting between them. The germline CDR1 and CDR2 sequences are SGHNT and YYREEE (reference sequence). The CDR3 is made up of 13 amino acids. Here the CDR3 reads CASSLRGMNEQFF. The CDR3 DNA follows: TGTGCCAGCAGCTTGCGCGGAATGAATGAGCAGTTCTTC.

In this sample, this clonotype turned up a few times. V usage is TRBV5-6 and J usage is TRBJ2-3; D is possibly TRBD1 (6 bases). Germline V lookup: CDR1 SGHDT, CDR2 YYEEEE. There are 17 residues in the CDR3. V was clipped by 1 base and J by 3 bases, with 18 bases between them. For the CDR3, the DNA is TGTGCCAGCAGCTTGCTGCAGGGACACCTGGCGACAGATACGCAGTATTTT. Protein sequence: CASSLLQGHLATDTQYF.

This sequence joins TRBV7-2 and TRBJ2-1, with 9 bases that match TRBD1. J was trimmed by 4 bases and V by 1 base; bases with no gene match: 11. The CDR3 loop spans 18 amino acids. Per the germline V gene, CDR1 is SGHTA and CDR2 is FQGNSA. The CDR3 spells CASSLVGGTGRVYNEQFF. The CDR3 DNA reads TGTGCCAGCAGCTTAGTAGGAGGGACAGGGAGGGTGTACAATGAGCAGTTCTTC.

This clonotype was counted at least ten times. The rearrangement joins TRBV3-1 to TRBJ1-6, with D maybe TRBD1 (6 bases). This CDR3 has 15 residues. V shed 6 bases and J shed 3 bases, with 12 bases lying between them. Germline loops: CDR1 LGHDT, CDR2 YNNKEL (reference sequence). The CDR3 sequence is CASSSRDNYNSPLHF. The CDR3 DNA is TGTGCCAGCAGTTCTCGGGACAACTATAATTCACCCCTCCACTTT.

This clonotype was observed a handful of times. In nucleotides, the CDR3 is TGTGCCAGCAGCCAAGGCCGTCTAGCAGGGGGGCCCTATGGCTACACCTTC. It is translated as CASSQGRLAGGPYGYTF. The V and J genes are TRBV3-1 and TRBJ1-2, with 7 bases matching TRBD1. Germline-derived CDR1 and CDR2 are LGHDT and YNNKEL (reference sequence). The CDR3 covers 17 residues. V was clipped by 1 base and J by 4 bases; unmatched bases: 12.

In its sample, this clonotype was seen many times. The chain combines TRBV30 with TRBJ1-5; 9 nucleotides match TRBD1. V lost 2 bases, J lost 6 bases, and 5 bases stayed unmatched. The germline V gene encodes CDR1 GTSNPN and CDR2 SVGIG (reference sequence). CDR3 size: 14 residues. The CDR3 spells CAWSRGQGGQPQHF. The CDR3 nucleotides are TGTGCCTGGAGTCGGGGACAGGGCGGTCAGCCCCAGCATTTT.

This clonotype was observed many times. The V gene is TRBV5-1, the J gene TRBJ2-5, with 11 bases matching TRBD2. Germline CDR1 and CDR2: SGHRS and YFSETQ. The CDR3 is 14 residues long. Trimming removed 5 bases from V and 5 bases from J; junction bases left unmatched: 5. CDR3 coding DNA: TGCGCCAGCAGACTGACTAGCGGGGTTGAGACCCAGTACTTC. It yields the protein CASRLTSGVETQYF.

This clonotype has a count of ten or more. The chain recombines TRBV24-1 with TRBJ2-5; TRBD1 aligns across 8 bases. The germline gives CDR1 KGHDR, CDR2 SFDVKD. There are 15 residues in the CDR3. The trim removed 1 base at V and 2 bases at J, leaving 2 bases unmatched. For the CDR3, the DNA is TGTGCCACCAGTGATTTCTGGACAGGGCAAGAGACCCAGTACTTC. This translates into CATSDFWTGQETQYF.

On this clonotype: With only one base between it and a far larger clone, this is likely a read error. V is TRBV7-3 and J is TRBJ2-1; 8 positions match TRBD2. Germline loops: CDR1 SGHTA, CDR2 FQGTGA. The CDR3 spans 14 residues. This CDR3 reads CTSSLGTRVNEQFF. CDR3 bases: TGTACCAGCAGCTTAGGGACTAGAGTCAATGAGCAGTTCTTC. The full variable domain, with the rest looked up from reference TRBV7-3 and TRBJ2-1, is GAGVSQTPSNKVTEKGKYVELRCDPISGHTALYWYRQSLGQGPEFLIYFQGTGAADDSGLPNDRFFAVRPEGSVSTLKIQRTERGDSAVYLCTSSLGTRVNEQFFGPGTRLTVL.

This clonotype was detected ten times or more. The chain employs TRBV11-3 and TRBJ2-7, with unresolved D. This CDR3 is 15 amino acids long. V gave up 1 base and J gave up 5 bases, with 15 bases separating them. In germline, CDR1 is SGHNT, CDR2 YENEEA. CDR3: CASSLGALRAHEQYF. DNA for the CDR3: TGTGCCAGCAGCTTAGGGGCCCTAAGGGCACACGAGCAGTACTTC.

This chain connects TRBV28 to TRBJ1-6; D is ambiguous. The ends were cut back, 8 bases at V and 13 bases at J, with 18 bases in the middle. CDR1 and CDR2 (germline): MDHEN, SYDVKM. This CDR3 spans 13 amino acids. In DNA form, the CDR3 reads TGTGCCAGCTATAAGCGAGTAAGATCCCCCCTCCACTTT. Protein: CASYKRVRSPLHF. The entire variable domain, with the rest obtained from reference TRBV28 and TRBJ1-6, is as follows: DVKVTQSSRYLVKRTGEKVFLECVQDMDHENMFWYRQDPGLGLRLIYFSYDVKMKEKGDIPEGYSVSREKKERFSLILESASTNQTSMYLCASYKRVRSPLHFGNGTRLTVT.